The 25 T cell receptor beta chains below all came from one sample that was sequenced in a study of T cell responses to AZD1222 COVID-19 vaccine. Some clones are missing from TCRdb's copy, which holds only in-frame ones; the method was immunoSEQ multiplex PCR. The sample records about 180,000 clones, about 91% being singletons. The sequenced sample was peripheral blood, obtained on day 0 of AZD1222 vaccination. These receptors were taken from an adult in good health.

This chain links TRBV6-5 with TRBJ2-5; 12 positions agree with TRBD2. Trimming took 8 bases from V and 3 from J; bases not matched to a gene: 1. The CDR3 loop spans 13 amino acids. Germline V gene data show CDR1 as MNHEY and CDR2 as SVGAGI. The CDR3 loop reads CASWTSGKETQYF. In nucleotides, the CDR3 is TGTGCCAGCTGGACTAGCGGGAAAGAGACCCAGTACTTC.

This chain connects TRBV7-9 to TRBJ2-1; 8 nucleotides align to TRBD1. CDR1 and CDR2 from the germline V gene are SEHNR and FQNEAQ (reference sequence). The CDR3 runs to 16 residues. Unmatched junction bases numbered 10, after V lost 5 bases and J lost 4 bases. The CDR3 here is CASSPPWGTGYNEQFF. CDR3 DNA: TGTGCCAGCAGCCCACCGTGGGGGACAGGTTACAATGAGCAGTTCTTC.

The rearrangement joins TRBV30 to TRBJ1-5; D may be TRBD1 (5 bases). The CDR3 sequence is 13 residues long. V was trimmed by 4 bases and J by 3 bases, leaving 10 bases between them. Germline V gene sequence: CDR1 GTSNPN, CDR2 SVGIG (reference sequence). The CDR3 bases are TGTGCCTGGACCGGGACGTTCAATCAGCCCCAGCATTTT. Protein: CAWTGTFNQPQHF.

V usage is TRBV21-1 and J usage is TRBJ2-7; the D segment call TRBD1 is taken from the table without a DNA check. TRBV21-1 is flagged as a pseudogene. This CDR3 spans 16 amino acids. Written as DNA, the CDR3 is TGTGCCAGCAGCAACCCTAGACAGGGACGACACTACGAGCAGTACTTC. Its translation is CASSNPRQGRHYEQYF.

The chain carries TRBV6-6 and TRBJ2-3; 9 bases align to TRBD1. The J segment lost 6 bases and the V segment lost 5 bases, leaving 15 bases of the junction unmatched. The germline gives CDR1 MNHNY, CDR2 SVGAGI (reference sequence). The CDR3 is 17 amino acids. The CDR3 loop is CASSPPSGTGRGDTQYF. CDR3 coding DNA: TGTGCCAGCAGTCCACCTTCAGGGACAGGGCGCGGGGATACGCAGTATTTT.

The rearrangement uses TRBV14 and TRBJ2-5, with D tentatively TRBD1 or TRBD2 (5 bases each). Per germline, CDR1 SGHDN and CDR2 FVKESK. The CDR3 is made up of 14 amino acids. Trimming left V 1 base short and J 7 bases short, with 13 bases between. The DNA for the CDR3 is TGTGCCAGCAGCCAAGCCGGGGCCACCGGGACCCAGTACTTC. Translating it yields CASSQAGATGTQYF.

The chain recombines TRBV30 with TRBJ1-2; D remains unclear. The CDR3 is 12 amino acids. Trimming pared 8 bases from V and 2 bases from J, leaving 12 bases between. CDR1 and CDR2 from the germline V gene are GTSNPN and SVGIG (reference sequence). CDR3 loop: CARDGRNYGYTF. CDR3 coding DNA: TGTGCCCGGGATGGGCGGAACTATGGCTACACCTTC.

The chain combines TRBV29-1 with TRBJ2-4, with 13 bases lining up with TRBD2. The V gene's germline CDR1 is SQVTM and CDR2 ANQGSEA. The CDR3 loop spans 14 amino acids. J was trimmed by 7 bases and V by 4 bases; bases with no gene match: 4. DNA of the CDR3: TGCAGCGTTGGCCAGACTAGCGGGGGGAACATTCAGTACTTC. Translating it yields CSVGQTSGGNIQYF.

The V call is TRBV7-3, the J call TRBJ1-2; D perhaps matches TRBD1 (5 bases). Germline CDR1 SGHTA, CDR2 FQGTGA. The CDR3 extends over 13 amino acids. The V gene lost 3 bases and the J gene lost 8 bases, with 13 bases spanning the gap. The CDR3 region has the DNA TGTGCCAGCAGCTTCTCCAGGGAAGACGGCTACACCTTC. It codes for CASSFSREDGYTF.

This clone was detected only once. The chain carries TRBV4-3 and TRBJ2-3; the D gene is possibly TRBD2 (6 bases). Trimming removed 0 bases at V and 4 bases at J, with 17 bases between. Germline assignment: CDR1 LGHNA and CDR2 YSLEER. The CDR3 consists of 17 residues. Here the CDR3 reads CASSQEAFRGYSDTQYF. CDR3 nucleotides: TGCGCCAGCAGCCAAGAGGCCTTTCGGGGGTACTCAGATACGCAGTATTTT.

The CDR3 is CASSHRGATEAFF. CDR3 bases: TGTGCCAGCAGTCACAGGGGGGCCACTGAAGCTTTCTTT. The chain joins TRBV12-3 or TRBV12-4 to TRBJ1-1, with TRBD1 matching 8 bases. The V segment lost 5 bases and the J segment 4 bases; nucleotides outside the gene matches: 3. This CDR3 has 13 residues.

The J gene is TRBJ1-1, the V gene TRBV2; 7 bases agree with TRBD1. V lost 4 bases and J lost 7; bases outside the gene matches: 9. CDR3 length: 14 residues. The germline V gene has CDR1 SNHLY and CDR2 FYNNEI. CDR3 DNA: TGTGCCAGCAGTGGCGGGACAGTTGGATATGAAGCTTTCTTT. It yields the protein CASSGGTVGYEAFF.

J is TRBJ2-3 and V is TRBV28, with D tentatively TRBD2 (7 bases). This CDR3 is 15 amino acids long. The germline V and J ends were trimmed by 5 bases and 9 bases, with 21 bases remaining between them. Germline V gene sequence: CDR1 MDHEN, CDR2 SYDVKM. The CDR3 nucleotides are TGTGCCAGCAGTCCAGAACTAGCGTCTAGGGGGACGCAGTATTTT. It codes for CASSPELASRGTQYF.

The chain uses TRBV28 and TRBJ1-3; D is perhaps TRBD1 (6 bases). V was shortened by 3 bases and J by 4 bases, with 13 bases between the two germline ends. This CDR3 has 15 residues. The germline V gene has CDR1 MDHEN and CDR2 SYDVKM. CDR3 in DNA: TGTGCCAGCAGTTTCCCGGGGGCGCGGGGAAACACCATATATTTT. Protein: CASSFPGARGNTIYF.

The genes are TRBV24-1 and TRBJ1-6; 7 nucleotides agree with TRBD1. CDR1 KGHDR and CDR2 SFDVKD come from the germline V gene. With V trimmed by 12 bases and J by 6 bases, 4 bases remained unmatched. This CDR3 contains 12 residues. The CDR3 DNA reads as TGTGCCCCAGGACAGGTTAATTCACCCCTCCACTTT. It codes for CAPGQVNSPLHF.

The chain joins TRBV5-4 to TRBJ2-7, with D unclear. The CDR3 is 13 residues long. CDR1 and CDR2 from the germline V gene are SGHNT and YYREEE (reference sequence). V was trimmed by 3 bases and J by 2 bases, leaving 9 bases between them. The CDR3 here is CASSSYSAYEQYF. The DNA for the CDR3 is TGTGCCAGCAGCTCCTACTCCGCCTACGAGCAGTACTTC.

The gene calls are TRBV5-6 and TRBJ1-5; 10 bases fit TRBD1. The CDR3 is made up of 17 amino acids. Unmatched junction bases numbered 3, after V lost 0 bases and J lost 0 bases. Germline CDR1 reads SGHDT; CDR2 reads YYEEEE. CDR3 nucleotides: TGTGCCAGCAGCTTGGGACAGGGGGCCCATAGCAATCAGCCCCAGCATTTT. It yields the protein CASSLGQGAHSNQPQHF.

The chain combines TRBV18 with TRBJ1-1; 8 nucleotides agree with TRBD1. The J segment lost 2 bases and the V segment lost 5 bases, leaving 10 bases of the junction unmatched. The germline V gene has CDR1 KGHSH and CDR2 LQKENI. The CDR3 runs 16 residues. The CDR3 sequence: CASSITHRGGNTEAFF. The CDR3 DNA follows: TGTGCCAGCTCAATAACACACAGGGGGGGTAACACTGAAGCTTTCTTT. The full variable domain, with the rest looked up from reference TRBV18 and TRBJ1-1, is NAGVMQNPRHLVRRRGQEARLRCSPMKGHSHVYWYRQLPEEGLKFMVYLQKENIIDESGMPKERFSAEFPKEGPSILRIQQVVRGDSAAYFCASSITHRGGNTEAFFGQGTRLTVV.

The V call is TRBV21-1, the J call TRBJ1-4. TRBV21-1 is designated a pseudogene. This CDR3 comprises 15 residues. The CDR3 reads CASSKCSQLNEKLFF. The DNA for the CDR3 is TGTGCCAGCAGCAAATGCAGTCAACTTAATGAAAAACTGTTTTTT.

The chain couples TRBV28 to TRBJ1-2; 9 positions match TRBD1. With 10 bases clipped from V and 5 bases from J, the junction kept 17 bases outside the gene matches. The CDR3 loop spans 16 amino acids. The germline V gene encodes CDR1 MDHEN and CDR2 SYDVKM. For the CDR3, the DNA is TGTGCCACCCTGGGGACAGGGAAGCCTTTTGGGTATGGCTACACCTTC. As protein: CATLGTGKPFGYGYTF.

The CDR3 loop reads CASSRGRLNTEAFF. DNA of the CDR3: TGTGCCAGCAGCCGGGGACGGCTGAACACTGAAGCTTTCTTT. The chain couples TRBV7-2 to TRBJ1-1, with D possibly TRBD1 on 5 matching bases. The germline gives CDR1 SGHTA, CDR2 FQGNSA. V shed 5 bases and J shed 0 bases, with 10 bases lying between them. The length of the CDR3 is 14 residues.

This clone was detected ten times or more. The chain uses TRBV28 and TRBJ1-6; 7 bases are a match to TRBD1. The CDR3 contains 15 residues. The V and J ends lost 6 bases and 1 base, in that order; junction bases with no gene match: 3. Per the germline V gene, CDR1 is MDHEN and CDR2 is SYDVKM. This chain's CDR3 is CASRSTGSYNSPLHF. The CDR3 bases are TGTGCCAGCAGATCGACAGGGTCCTATAATTCACCCCTCCACTTT.

The V gene is TRBV19, the J gene TRBJ1-2; D unresolved. Trimming removed 3 bases at V and 4 bases at J, with 9 bases between. The CDR3 has 13 amino acids. Germline CDR1 and CDR2: LNHDA and SQIVND (reference sequence). The chain's CDR3 is CASSISLSYGYTF. The CDR3 DNA is TGTGCCAGTAGTATCTCCCTCTCCTATGGCTACACCTTC.

V and J are TRBV6-5 and TRBJ2-2, with 10 bases lining up with TRBD2. The CDR3 covers 14 residues. In germline, CDR1 is MNHEY, CDR2 SVGAGI. Losses at the gene ends were 6 bases for V and 7 bases for J; bases not matched to a gene: 5. The CDR3 nucleotides read TGTGCCAGCAGGCTAGCGGGAGAACTCGGGGAGCTGTTTTTT. This codes for CASRLAGELGELFF.

DNA for the CDR3: TGTGCCAGCAGCCCCGGCGGGGATCTCTACGAGCAGTACTTC. As protein: CASSPGGDLYEQYF. The chain uses TRBV28 and TRBJ2-7; D possibly corresponds to TRBD2 (6 bases). V was trimmed by 6 bases and J by 3 bases, leaving 15 bases between them. From germline, CDR1 is MDHEN and CDR2 SYDVKM. The CDR3 is made up of 14 amino acids.